This T cell receptor beta chain derives from a study of CD8 T cells in Susac syndrome. Study-level points and caveats: Acknowledgment was made by the study that its TCR sequencing and HLA analysis involved a relatively small number of individuals.

RNA totalling about 0.45 to 1 ug underwent reverse transcription with random hexamers. With immunoSEQ multiplex PCR, TCR beta CDR3 was amplified across 54 Vbeta and 13 Jbeta. Via MiXCR, TCRdb re-called the immunoSEQ multiplex PCR reads, giving one row per CDR3 protein. The sample yields about 300,000 distinct CDR3 sequences, 92% seen once. V dropped 3 bases and J dropped 8; count of bases not matched to a gene: 5. The CDR3 is made up of 14 amino acids. CDR1 KGHSH and CDR2 LQKENI come from the germline V gene. CD8+ and CD4+ T cells taken from blood had their TCR beta sequenced. TEMRA cells were FACS-enriched and CD8+ and CD4+ T cells negatively isolated. As to this clonotype: Its specificity is not known.

The material sequenced was CD4+ T cells from PBMCs. This clonotype was sampled from a human donor with multiple sclerosis. This chain links TRBV18 with TRBJ2-1, with TRBD2 matching 9 bases. CDR3: CASSPQRGADEQFF. DNA for the CDR3: TGTGCCAGCTCACCCCAGCGGGGGGCCGATGAGCAGTTCTTC.